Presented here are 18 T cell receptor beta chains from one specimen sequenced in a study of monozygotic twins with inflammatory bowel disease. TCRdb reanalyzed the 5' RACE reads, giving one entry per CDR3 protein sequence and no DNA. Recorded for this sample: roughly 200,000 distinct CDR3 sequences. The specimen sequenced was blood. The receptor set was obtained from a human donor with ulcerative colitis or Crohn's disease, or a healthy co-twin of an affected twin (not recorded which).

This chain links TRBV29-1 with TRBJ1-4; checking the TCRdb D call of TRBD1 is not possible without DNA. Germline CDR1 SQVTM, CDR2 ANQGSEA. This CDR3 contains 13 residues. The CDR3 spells CSVGDRGNEKLFF.

The CDR3 loop reads CSATQGSVEETQYF. The chain recombines TRBV20-1 with TRBJ2-5; lacking DNA, the TRBD1 call made by TCRdb goes unchecked. The CDR3 loop spans 14 amino acids. Germline V lookup: CDR1 DFQATT, CDR2 SNEGSKA (reference sequence).

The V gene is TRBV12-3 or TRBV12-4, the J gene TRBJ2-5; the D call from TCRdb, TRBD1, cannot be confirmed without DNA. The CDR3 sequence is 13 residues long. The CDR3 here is CASSPDWEETQYF.

The chain's CDR3 is CASSFDNPGSPLHF. The chain couples TRBV18 to TRBJ1-6; as DNA is missing, the TRBD1 call by TCRdb cannot be tested. This CDR3 spans 14 amino acids. Germline V gene lookup returns CDR1 KGHSH and CDR2 LQKENI. Filled out from reference TRBV18 and TRBJ1-6, the complete variable domain reads NAGVMQNPRHLVRRRGQEARLRCSPMKGHSHVYWYRQLPEEGLKFMVYLQKENIIDESGMPKERFSAEFPKEGPSILRIQQVVRGDSAAYFCASSFDNPGSPLHFGNGTRLTVT.

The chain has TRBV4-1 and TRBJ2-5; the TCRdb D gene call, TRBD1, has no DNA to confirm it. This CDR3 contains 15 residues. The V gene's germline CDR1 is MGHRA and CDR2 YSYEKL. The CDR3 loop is CASSRLQGEVETQYF.

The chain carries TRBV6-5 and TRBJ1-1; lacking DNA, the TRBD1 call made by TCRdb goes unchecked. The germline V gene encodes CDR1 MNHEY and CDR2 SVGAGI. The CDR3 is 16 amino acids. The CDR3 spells CASSLSTGTMNTEAFF.

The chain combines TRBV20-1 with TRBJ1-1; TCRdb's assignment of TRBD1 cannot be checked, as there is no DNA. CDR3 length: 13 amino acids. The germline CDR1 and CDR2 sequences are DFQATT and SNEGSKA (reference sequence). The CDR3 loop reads CSAKDRVNTEAFF.

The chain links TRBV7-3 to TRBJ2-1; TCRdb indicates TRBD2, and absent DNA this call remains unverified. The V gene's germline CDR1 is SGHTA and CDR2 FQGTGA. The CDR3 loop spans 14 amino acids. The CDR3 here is CASSVAGGRNEQFF.

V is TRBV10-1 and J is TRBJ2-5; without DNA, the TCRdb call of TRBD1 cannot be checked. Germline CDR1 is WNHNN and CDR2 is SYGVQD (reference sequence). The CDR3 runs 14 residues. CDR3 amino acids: CASSGGQGGETQYF.

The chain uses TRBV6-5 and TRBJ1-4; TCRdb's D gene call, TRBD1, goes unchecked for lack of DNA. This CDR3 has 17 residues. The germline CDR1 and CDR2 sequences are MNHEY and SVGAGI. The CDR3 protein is CASSYSSTGTLGEKLFF.

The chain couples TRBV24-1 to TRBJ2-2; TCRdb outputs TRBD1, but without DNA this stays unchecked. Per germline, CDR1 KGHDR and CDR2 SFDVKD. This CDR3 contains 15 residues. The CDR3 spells CATSDAGRDTGELFF.

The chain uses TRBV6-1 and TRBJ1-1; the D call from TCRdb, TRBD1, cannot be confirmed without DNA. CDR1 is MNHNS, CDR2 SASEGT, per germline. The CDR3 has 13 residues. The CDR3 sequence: CASRVQGSTEAFF.

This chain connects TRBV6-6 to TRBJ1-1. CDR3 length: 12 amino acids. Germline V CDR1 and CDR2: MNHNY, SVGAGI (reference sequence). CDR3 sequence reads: CASSYGKSPAFF.

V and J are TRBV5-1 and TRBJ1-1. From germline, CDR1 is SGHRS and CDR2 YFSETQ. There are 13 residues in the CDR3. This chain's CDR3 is CASSVQENTEAFF.

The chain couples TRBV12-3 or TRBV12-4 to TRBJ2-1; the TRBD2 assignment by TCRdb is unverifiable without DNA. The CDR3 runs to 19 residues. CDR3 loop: CASVPGLAGGMSSYNEQFF.

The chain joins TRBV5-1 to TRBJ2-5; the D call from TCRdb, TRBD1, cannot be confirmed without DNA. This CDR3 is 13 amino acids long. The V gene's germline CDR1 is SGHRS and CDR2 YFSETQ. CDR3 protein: CASKSVGGETQYF.

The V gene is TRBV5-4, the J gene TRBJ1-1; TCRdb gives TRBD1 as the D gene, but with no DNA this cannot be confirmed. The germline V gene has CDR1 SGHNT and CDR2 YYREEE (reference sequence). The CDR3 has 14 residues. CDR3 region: CASSLPGAGTEAFF.

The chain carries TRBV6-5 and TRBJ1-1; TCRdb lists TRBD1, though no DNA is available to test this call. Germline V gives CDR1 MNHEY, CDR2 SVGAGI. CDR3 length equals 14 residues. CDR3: CASSYGQGGTEAFF.